These T cell receptor beta chains were read from a single sample in a study of T cell responses to AZD1222 COVID-19 vaccine. Only in-frame clones appear in the TCRdb table, and some are missing; sequencing was by immunoSEQ multiplex PCR. The data hold some 130,000 clones, with roughly 90% observed a single time. This material consisted of peripheral blood, taken on day 0 of AZD1222 vaccination. These receptors all stem from an adult in good health. The CDR3 runs from the conserved cysteine through the conserved F or W. D genes are given only for firm matches. Clone size is stated in some rows and not others, as once, few, many or a class when expanded.

CDR3aa	CDR3nt	v_gene	j_gene	d_gene	abundance
CASSLGPVQGGNTEAFF	TGTGCCAGCAGCTTAGGGCCTGTCCAGGGAGGAAACACTGAAGCTTTCTTT	TRBV11-2	TRBJ1-1	NA	NA
CASSFYRSLNTEAFF	TGTGCCAGCAGCTTTTACAGGAGTTTGAACACTGAAGCTTTCTTT	TRBV7-2	TRBJ1-1	NA	NA
CAWSVADPSTDTQYF	TGTGCCTGGAGCGTAGCGGACCCCTCGACAGATACGCAGTATTTT	TRBV30	TRBJ2-3	NA	NA
CASKSTNEKLFF	TGTGCCAGCAAATCAACTAATGAAAAACTGTTTTTT	TRBV6-5	TRBJ1-4	NA	NA
CASSMRQGETEAFF	TGTGCCAGCAGTATGCGACAGGGGGAAACTGAAGCTTTCTTT	TRBV25-1	TRBJ1-1	TRBD1	once
CASFMSGTATNEKLFF	TGTGCCAGCTTTATGTCCGGGACAGCAACTAATGAAAAACTGTTTTTT	TRBV18	TRBJ1-4	TRBD1	NA
CASSQGTYEQYF	TGTGCCAGCAGTCAGGGGACCTACGAGCAGTACTTC	TRBV12-3/TRBV12-4	TRBJ2-7	NA	NA
CASSLRGQPQHF	TGTGCCAGCAGCTTGCGTGGTCAGCCCCAGCATTTT	TRBV5-4	TRBJ1-5	NA	NA
CAWSVAGWGGSYNSPLHF	TGTGCCTGGAGTGTAGCGGGGTGGGGTGGCTCCTATAATTCACCCCTCCACTTT	TRBV30	TRBJ1-6	NA	NA
CASSQSGQPSSYNEQFF	TGTGCCAGCAGCCAATCGGGACAGCCCAGCTCCTACAATGAGCAGTTCTTC	TRBV16	TRBJ2-1	TRBD1	NA
CASSQEAADTQYF	TGCGCCAGCAGCCAAGAGGCAGCAGATACGCAGTATTTT	TRBV4-3	TRBJ2-3	NA	NA
CSVAEAGATDTQYF	TGCAGCGTTGCCGAAGCGGGAGCCACAGATACGCAGTATTTT	TRBV29-1	TRBJ2-3	TRBD2	NA
CASSSRPRDRTDTQYF	TGTGCCAGCAGTTCTAGACCCAGGGATCGCACAGATACGCAGTATTTT	TRBV7-9	TRBJ2-3	NA	once
CASSSVTGTGRDEQYF	TGTGCCAGCAGTTCCGTCACCGGGACAGGGAGGGACGAGCAGTACTTC	TRBV11-3	TRBJ2-7	TRBD1	NA
CAISENGALPQYF	TGTGCCATCAGTGAGAACGGGGCTCTGCCCCAGTACTTC	TRBV10-3	TRBJ2-5	NA	NA
CASSFVAGYYNEQFF	TGTGCCAGCAGTTTTGTGGCGGGATACTACAATGAGCAGTTCTTC	TRBV28	TRBJ2-1	NA	NA
CASSYSIGRVNQPQHF	TGTGCCAGCAGTTACTCGATAGGACGTGTAAATCAGCCCCAGCATTTT	TRBV6-5	TRBJ1-5	NA	NA
CSASLDRVLNTEAFF	TGCAGTGCTAGTTTGGACAGGGTTCTGAACACTGAAGCTTTCTTT	TRBV20-1	TRBJ1-1	TRBD1	NA